The 4 T cell receptor beta chains in this list originate from one sample, sequenced in a study of OX40 agonist ivuxolimab in advanced cancers. Receptors were amplified or captured by the immunoSEQ multiplex PCR assay. The table comes from immuneACCESS by way of TCRdb, which keeps in-frame sequences with V and J called. Part of the clones is missing from these tables; in studies checked, under half for an unresolved V gene and the rest for unknown reasons. A total of about 43,000 clones appear in this sample, approximately 80% of them only once. The top ten clonotypes cover less than 5% of the sample. Material: CD4+ or CD8+ T cells sorted from blood, obtained in a trial of the OX40 agonist ivuxolimab. The receptors were sampled from an adult with an advanced solid tumor such as melanoma, head and neck, liver or kidney cancer.

The V call is TRBV7-2, the J call TRBJ1-5, with unresolved D. Germline V CDR1 and CDR2: SGHTA, FQGNSA. Trimming left V 4 bases short and J 5 bases short, with 12 bases between. The CDR3 length is 14 residues. Here the CDR3 DNA reads TGTGCCAGCAGCTCAAGGCCGGCCGATCAGCCCCAGCATTTT. Translation gives CASSSRPADQPQHF. The whole variable domain, remainder taken from reference TRBV7-2 and TRBJ1-5, is GAGVSQSPSNKVTEKGKDVELRCDPISGHTALYWYRQSLGQGLEFLIYFQGNSAPDKSGLPSDRFSAERTGGSVSTLTIQRTQQEDSAVYLCASSSRPADQPQHFGDGTRLSIL.

This clone was counted a single time. The chain links TRBV9 to TRBJ2-3; the D is unclear. Deletions cut 5 bases from V and 2 bases from J, with 6 bases between. The germline V gene has CDR1 SGDLS and CDR2 YYNGEE. The CDR3 loop spans 12 amino acids. CDR3 sequence reads: CASSPTTDTQYF. The CDR3 bases are TGTGCCAGCAGTCCGACCACAGATACGCAGTATTTT.

This chain links TRBV20-1 with TRBJ2-1; no clear D gene. The CDR3 is 11 residues long. Germline V gives CDR1 DFQATT, CDR2 SNEGSKA (reference sequence). The V and J ends lost 1 base and 8 bases respectively, with 6 bases between them. DNA of the CDR3: TGCAGTGCTAGAGCGGGCGATGAGCAGTTCTTC. This encodes CSARAGDEQFF.

The genes are TRBV2 and TRBJ1-5; D might be TRBD1 (5 bases). The germline gives CDR1 SNHLY, CDR2 FYNNEI. The germline V and J ends were trimmed by 2 bases and 6 bases, with 17 bases remaining between them. The CDR3 runs 16 residues. The CDR3 DNA reads as TGTGCCAGCAGTGAAAGCTCCGGCAGGGAAGGTCAGCCCCAGCATTTT. Residues: CASSESSGREGQPQHF.